Below, 3 T cell receptor beta chains from the same sample are listed, as sequenced in a study of brain T cells in children with intractable seizures. Repertoires were generated with immunoSEQ multiplex PCR, while TCRdb's copy carries only in-frame clones and drops some. The sample lists just under 65,000 clones, 95% to 97% occurring once. The sample consisted of peripheral blood, taken at surgery. Receptor source: a boy in the first two years of life with focal cortical dysplasia and intractable seizures.

This sequence joins TRBV5-8 and TRBJ2-4; a weak D match, TRBD2 (6 bases). V lost 4 bases and J lost 11, with 16 bases in between. The CDR3 totals 13 residues. Per germline, CDR1 SGHTS and CDR2 YDEGEE. The CDR3 protein is CASSLFGGIVQYF. CDR3 nucleotides: TGTGCCAGCAGCCTCTTCGGGGGAATCGTTCAGTACTTC.

This rearrangement joins TRBV9 to TRBJ1-1; TRBD1 might be the D (5 bases). Trimming removed 4 bases from V and 8 bases from J, with 18 bases in between. This CDR3 spans 14 amino acids. Germline CDR1 reads SGDLS; CDR2 reads YYNGEE. The CDR3 region has the DNA TGTGCCAGCAGCCCTACCGCGACAGTCGGGGAAGCTTTCTTT. Encoded protein: CASSPTATVGEAFF.

The rearrangement links TRBV14 to TRBJ2-5; D is ambiguous. The V and J ends lost 0 bases and 5 bases respectively, with 13 bases between them. CDR3 length equals 15 residues. CDR1 is SGHDN, CDR2 FVKESK, per germline. The DNA for the CDR3 is TGTGCCAGCAGCCAAGATCTGGCAGGAAGGGAGACCCAGTACTTC. It codes for CASSQDLAGRETQYF.